This TCR beta chain derives from a study of blood T cell repertoires in COVID-19. Study summary: From the United States, Italy and Spain came samples of acute and convalescent COVID-19. PBMCs, B-cell-depleted T cells, or T cells were the source of the cDNA or gDNA that made up the material.

Participants were aged roughly 18 to 90 years, lived in roughly 25 US areas, and enrolled virtually. Within the 2 weeks before study entry, each person in the exposed group met a COVID-19 case. Profiling relied on immunoSEQ multiplex PCR, and the TCRdb table lists in-frame clones only, not all of them. The sample has 300,000 or so clones; nearly 90% are singletons. This sequence was found in a woman in her 50s who had been exposed to COVID-19. Sequences were obtained from PBMCs or T cells enriched from blood (not recorded which).

Here the CDR3 DNA reads TGTGCCAGCAGCTTGTACAGCGGAAACACCATATATTTT. Residues: CASSLYSGNTIYF. The rearrangement uses TRBV5-6 and TRBJ1-3, with unresolved D. Trimming removed 1 base at V and 4 bases at J, with 6 bases between. The CDR3 spans 13 residues. CDR1 SGHDT and CDR2 YYEEEE come from the germline V gene.